These T cell receptor beta chains were read from a single sample in a study of post-analysis software for immune sequencing data. TCRdb re-called the PCR reads through MiXCR, storing one row per CDR3 protein. The sample holds some 450,000 distinct CDR3 sequences, 45% seen once. Specimen: blood. The receptors come from a girl aged 5-17 years with multiple sclerosis. CDR3s include the opening cysteine and the closing phenylalanine or tryptophan. D genes are given only for firm matches. Only part of the rows carry a size: once, few, many, or a class if the clone is expanded.

CDR3aa: CASSRTSGTTYEQYF
CDR3nt: TGCGCCAGCAGCCGCACTAGCGGGACAACCTACGAGCAGTACTTC
j_gene: TRBJ2-7
d_gene: TRBD2
v_gene: TRBV4-1
abundance: .

CDR3aa: CASSLVVSLGSEGRHEQFF
CDR3nt: TGTGCCAGCAGCTTAGTAGTATCCCTCGGGAGTGAAGGGCGGCATGAGCAGTTCTTC
j_gene: TRBJ2-1
d_gene: .
v_gene: TRBV7-9
abundance: .

CDR3aa: CSAPDSGTDTQYF
CDR3nt: TGCAGTGCGCCTGACAGCGGCACAGATACGCAGTATTTT
j_gene: TRBJ2-3
d_gene: .
v_gene: TRBV20-1
abundance: many

CDR3aa: CASSLVAEGSNQPQHF
CDR3nt: TGTGCCAGCAGTTTAGTTGCGGAGGGGAGCAATCAGCCCCAGCATTTT
j_gene: TRBJ1-5
d_gene: .
v_gene: TRBV28
abundance: .

CDR3aa: CASSSGWGAKNIQYF
CDR3nt: TGTGCCAGCAGCTCAGGATGGGGAGCCAAAAACATTCAGTACTTC
j_gene: TRBJ2-4
d_gene: .
v_gene: TRBV28
abundance: .

CDR3aa: CASSQRQEGAYEQYF
CDR3nt: TGCGCCAGCAGCCAACGACAGGAGGGGGCCTACGAGCAGTACTTC
j_gene: TRBJ2-7
d_gene: .
v_gene: TRBV4-1
abundance: .

CDR3aa: CASWYSGQEDGYTF
CDR3nt: TGTGCCAGCTGGTACTCGGGACAGGAGGATGGCTACACCTTC
j_gene: TRBJ1-2
d_gene: TRBD1
v_gene: TRBV27
abundance: .

CDR3aa: CASSLYPGTDYGYTF
CDR3nt: TGTGCCAGCAGCTTATATCCAGGGACCGACTATGGCTACACCTTC
j_gene: TRBJ1-2
d_gene: .
v_gene: TRBV7-2
abundance: .

CDR3aa: CASSGGAGANYGYTF
CDR3nt: TGTGCCAGCAGCGGGGGGGCAGGTGCTAACTATGGCTACACCTTC
j_gene: TRBJ1-2
d_gene: .
v_gene: TRBV9
abundance: .

CDR3aa: CSPTTGDYNEQFF
CDR3nt: TGCAGCCCCACGACAGGGGACTACAATGAGCAGTTCTTC
j_gene: TRBJ2-1
d_gene: TRBD1
v_gene: TRBV29-1
abundance: few

CDR3aa: CASSPGTSGRFVYEQYF
CDR3nt: TGTGCCAGCAGCCCCGGGACTAGCGGGAGATTCGTCTACGAGCAGTACTTC
j_gene: TRBJ2-7
d_gene: TRBD2
v_gene: TRBV7-6
abundance: .

CDR3aa: CASSFDSYRDSRTSDTQYF
CDR3nt: TGTGCCAGCAGTTTTGACTCTTACCGGGACTCGAGGACGTCAGATACGCAGTATTTT
j_gene: TRBJ2-3
d_gene: .
v_gene: TRBV6-2/TRBV6-3
abundance: few

CDR3aa: CASSSGRTLVNTEAFF
CDR3nt: TGTGCCAGCAGCTCGGGACGGACCCTTGTTAACACTGAAGCTTTCTTT
j_gene: TRBJ1-1
d_gene: .
v_gene: TRBV7-2
abundance: few

CDR3aa: CSARAYEQYF
CDR3nt: TGCAGTGCTAGAGCCTACGAGCAGTACTTC
j_gene: TRBJ2-7
d_gene: .
v_gene: TRBV20-1
abundance: .

CDR3aa: CATPAGPHNEQFF
CDR3nt: TGTGCCACACCAGCGGGACCCCACAATGAGCAGTTCTTC
j_gene: TRBJ2-1
d_gene: TRBD2
v_gene: TRBV5-5
abundance: few

CDR3aa: CASSIQDGYEQYF
CDR3nt: TGCGCCAGCAGTATACAGGATGGGTACGAGCAGTACTTC
j_gene: TRBJ2-7
d_gene: .
v_gene: TRBV4-3
abundance: few

CDR3aa: CSARNGYSYEQYF
CDR3nt: TGCAGTGCTAGAAACGGGTACTCCTACGAGCAGTACTTC
j_gene: TRBJ2-7
d_gene: .
v_gene: TRBV20-1
abundance: .

CDR3aa: CASSQIIAGGADTQYF
CDR3nt: TGCGCCAGCAGCCAAATTATAGCGGGAGGGGCAGATACGCAGTATTTT
j_gene: TRBJ2-3
d_gene: TRBD2
v_gene: TRBV4-1
abundance: few

CDR3aa: CAIPMESSGANVLTF
CDR3nt: TGTGCCATCCCGATGGAGTCCTCTGGGGCCAACGTCCTGACTTTC
j_gene: TRBJ2-6
d_gene: .
v_gene: TRBV10-3
abundance: .

CDR3aa: CARRGTGGYNEQFF
CDR3nt: TGTGCCCGCAGGGGGACAGGGGGCTACAATGAGCAGTTCTTC
j_gene: TRBJ2-1
d_gene: TRBD1
v_gene: TRBV2
abundance: .

CDR3aa: CAISLTSGRYTDMQYF
CDR3nt: TGTGCCATCAGTCTGACTAGCGGGAGGTATACAGATATGCAGTATTTT
j_gene: TRBJ2-3
d_gene: TRBD2
v_gene: TRBV10-3
abundance: .

CDR3aa: CASSYSQRTSTDTQYF
CDR3nt: TGTGCCAGCAGTTACTCGCAGCGGACTAGCACAGATACGCAGTATTTT
j_gene: TRBJ2-3
d_gene: .
v_gene: TRBV6-6
abundance: .

CDR3aa: CASSGTANSYNEQFF
CDR3nt: TGTGCCAGCAGTGGGACAGCAAACTCCTACAATGAGCAGTTCTTC
j_gene: TRBJ2-1
d_gene: .
v_gene: TRBV2
abundance: .

CDR3aa: CASSQSWAGLLGYTF
CDR3nt: TGCGCCAGCAGCCAAAGCTGGGCAGGGTTGCTTGGCTACACCTTC
j_gene: TRBJ1-2
d_gene: .
v_gene: TRBV4-3
abundance: few

CDR3aa: CAWSPGQGRNYGYTF
CDR3nt: TGTGCCTGGAGTCCGGGACAGGGCCGTAACTATGGCTACACCTTC
j_gene: TRBJ1-2
d_gene: TRBD1
v_gene: TRBV30
abundance: .

CDR3aa: CASSQDRSYSYEQYF
CDR3nt: TGCGCCAGCAGCCAAGATCGGAGCTACTCCTACGAGCAGTACTTC
j_gene: TRBJ2-7
d_gene: .
v_gene: TRBV4-1
abundance: .

CDR3aa: CASRPKNYASRTYF
CDR3nt: TGTGCCAGCAGACCTAAGAATTACGCGTCTAGGACGTATTTT
j_gene: TRBJ2-3
d_gene: .
v_gene: TRBV28
abundance: .

CDR3aa: CASSFRTSMAEQFF
CDR3nt: TGTGCCAGCAGCTTTCGGACCAGTATGGCTGAGCAGTTCTTC
j_gene: TRBJ2-1
d_gene: .
v_gene: TRBV5-6
abundance: .

CDR3aa: CASRPSGSTYNEQFF
CDR3nt: TGCGCCAGCAGACCGAGCGGGAGCACTTACAATGAGCAGTTCTTC
j_gene: TRBJ2-1
d_gene: TRBD2
v_gene: TRBV4-1
abundance: .

CDR3aa: CASSGPLSYTF
CDR3nt: TGTGCCAGCAGCGGACCGCTCTCTTACACCTTC
j_gene: TRBJ1-2
d_gene: .
v_gene: TRBV11-2
abundance: .

CDR3aa: CASSYSTGGPYEQFF
CDR3nt: TGTGCCAGCAGTTACTCGACGGGAGGGCCCTATGAGCAGTTCTTC
j_gene: TRBJ2-1
d_gene: TRBD2
v_gene: TRBV6-5
abundance: .

CDR3aa: CASTLRSGGYDYTF
CDR3nt: TGTGCCAGCACCTTACGTTCAGGGGGCTATGACTACACCTTC
j_gene: TRBJ1-2
d_gene: TRBD1
v_gene: TRBV7-9
abundance: .

CDR3aa: CALTEQFF
CDR3nt: TGTGCCCTGACTGAGCAGTTCTTC
j_gene: TRBJ2-1
d_gene: .
v_gene: TRBV7-9
abundance: few

CDR3aa: CASSLVLFTSSGNTIYF
CDR3nt: TGTGCCAGCAGCTTAGTTTTATTTACGTCCTCTGGAAACACCATATATTTT
j_gene: TRBJ1-3
d_gene: .
v_gene: TRBV7-9
abundance: .

CDR3aa: CSASLQTGYTF
CDR3nt: TGCAGTGCTAGTCTCCAAACCGGCTACACCTTC
j_gene: TRBJ1-2
d_gene: .
v_gene: TRBV20-1
abundance: .

CDR3aa: CASSTRRDSYEQYF
CDR3nt: TGTGCCAGCTCGACCCGCAGGGATTCCTACGAGCAGTACTTC
j_gene: TRBJ2-7
d_gene: .
v_gene: TRBV28
abundance: .

CDR3aa: CASSQGSGATEAFF
CDR3nt: TGTGCCAGCAGCCAAGGGTCCGGGGCCACTGAAGCTTTCTTT
j_gene: TRBJ1-1
d_gene: .
v_gene: TRBV3-1
abundance: .

CDR3aa: CATSDPQGKLYNEQFF
CDR3nt: TGTGCCACCAGTGACCCGCAGGGTAAACTCTACAATGAGCAGTTCTTC
j_gene: TRBJ2-1
d_gene: .
v_gene: TRBV24-1
abundance: .

CDR3aa: CASSQAGLVYEQYF
CDR3nt: TGTGCCAGCAGCCAAGCGGGACTAGTTTACGAGCAGTACTTC
j_gene: TRBJ2-7
d_gene: TRBD2
v_gene: TRBV3-1
abundance: .

CDR3aa: CSARVRDHEQYF
CDR3nt: TGCAGTGCTAGAGTCAGGGACCACGAGCAGTACTTC
j_gene: TRBJ2-7
d_gene: .
v_gene: TRBV20-1
abundance: .

CDR3aa: CSARSWTLQTDTQYF
CDR3nt: TGCAGTGCTAGGTCCTGGACGCTCCAAACAGATACGCAGTATTTT
j_gene: TRBJ2-3
d_gene: .
v_gene: TRBV20-1
abundance: .

CDR3aa: CASSRTSGDGGELFF
CDR3nt: TGCGCCAGCAGCCGGACTAGCGGGGATGGCGGGGAGCTGTTTTTT
j_gene: TRBJ2-2
d_gene: TRBD2
v_gene: TRBV10-1
abundance: .